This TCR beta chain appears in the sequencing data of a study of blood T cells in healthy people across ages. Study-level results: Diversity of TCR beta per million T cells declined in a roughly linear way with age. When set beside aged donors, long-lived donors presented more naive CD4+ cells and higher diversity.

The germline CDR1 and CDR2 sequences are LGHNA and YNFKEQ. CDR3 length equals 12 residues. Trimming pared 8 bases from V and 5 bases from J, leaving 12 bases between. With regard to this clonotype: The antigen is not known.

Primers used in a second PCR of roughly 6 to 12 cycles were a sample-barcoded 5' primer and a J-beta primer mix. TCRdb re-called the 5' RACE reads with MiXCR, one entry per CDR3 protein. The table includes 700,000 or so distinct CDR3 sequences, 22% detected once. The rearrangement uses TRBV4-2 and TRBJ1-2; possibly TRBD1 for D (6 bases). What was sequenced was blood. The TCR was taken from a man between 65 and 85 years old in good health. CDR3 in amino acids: CASGGGEYGYTF. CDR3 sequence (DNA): TGTGCCAGCGGTGGGGGCGAATATGGCTACACCTTC.